Listed below are T cell receptor beta chains from one sample, sequenced in a study of T cells after yellow fever vaccination. TCRdb reanalysed the 5' RACE reads using MiXCR and keeps one entry per CDR3 protein. The sample includes some 110,000 distinct CDR3 sequences, 5.5% to 8% of them seen just once. Sequences were derived from CD4+ T cells sorted from PBMCs, sampled around 45 days after the first yellow fever vaccination. The receptors were sampled from a man younger than 35 who received the YFV17D yellow fever vaccine. CDR3s include the opening cysteine and the closing phenylalanine or tryptophan. Fields, in order: D gene, J gene, V gene, clone size, CDR3 DNA, CDR3 protein. The D gene is left open where the match is weak. Part of the rows lack a size; the others show once, few, many or a class for expanded clones.

d_gene: TRBD1; j_gene: TRBJ2-5; v_gene: TRBV20-1; abundance: many; CDR3nt: TGCAGTGCCAACCGGGACAGTCATCAAGAGACCCAGTACTTC; CDR3aa: CSANRDSHQETQYF
d_gene: .; j_gene: TRBJ1-1; v_gene: TRBV20-1; abundance: many; CDR3nt: TGCAGTGCTAGTAGTAGTAGGCATGACACTGAAGCTTTCTTT; CDR3aa: CSASSSRHDTEAFF
d_gene: .; j_gene: TRBJ2-7; v_gene: TRBV30; abundance: many; CDR3nt: TGTGCCTGGAGTAGGCAGATCTCCGAGCAGTACTTC; CDR3aa: CAWSRQISEQYF
d_gene: TRBD1; j_gene: TRBJ2-5; v_gene: TRBV7-2; abundance: few; CDR3nt: TGTGCCAGCAGCAACAGGGGGGAGACCCAGTACTTC; CDR3aa: CASSNRGETQYF
d_gene: .; j_gene: TRBJ1-5; v_gene: TRBV19; abundance: many; CDR3nt: TGTGCCAGTAAGGGGGGGGTCAGCAATCAGTACCAGCATTTT; CDR3aa: CASKGGVSNQYQHF
d_gene: TRBD2; j_gene: TRBJ2-5; v_gene: TRBV6-2/TRBV6-3; abundance: many; CDR3nt: TGTGCCAGCAGTCCCGGGGGGGACAAGGAGACCCAGTACTTC; CDR3aa: CASSPGGDKETQYF
d_gene: TRBD2; j_gene: TRBJ2-6; v_gene: TRBV5-1; abundance: many; CDR3nt: TGCGCCAGCAGCCCCGCACGGGGGGGAACTGGGGCCAACGTCCTGACTTTC; CDR3aa: CASSPARGGTGANVLTF
d_gene: .; j_gene: TRBJ2-1; v_gene: TRBV10-3; abundance: many; CDR3nt: TGTGCCATCAGTGAGCGGGACCTCTCCTACAATGAGCAGTTCTTC; CDR3aa: CAISERDLSYNEQFF
d_gene: .; j_gene: TRBJ2-5; v_gene: TRBV12-3/TRBV12-4; abundance: many; CDR3nt: TGTGCCAGCAGTCCCCAGGTTGCCGAGACCCAGTACTTC; CDR3aa: CASSPQVAETQYF
d_gene: .; j_gene: TRBJ2-7; v_gene: TRBV12-3/TRBV12-4; abundance: many; CDR3nt: TGTGCCAGCAGTACCCAGGGGGGCGGCGAGCAGTACTTC; CDR3aa: CASSTQGGGEQYF
d_gene: TRBD1; j_gene: TRBJ2-1; v_gene: TRBV24-1; abundance: many; CDR3nt: TGTGCCACCAGTGAAACCGGGACAGCATCCTACAATGAGCAGTTCTTC; CDR3aa: CATSETGTASYNEQFF
d_gene: .; j_gene: TRBJ1-5; v_gene: TRBV7-9; abundance: many; CDR3nt: TGTGCCAGCAGCTTTCACGCAGGGTCTTATAGCAATCAGCCCCAGCATTTT; CDR3aa: CASSFHAGSYSNQPQHF
d_gene: TRBD1; j_gene: TRBJ1-6; v_gene: TRBV7-2; abundance: many; CDR3nt: TGTGCCAGCAGCCCGGGACAGGGGTGGCGATCACCCCTCCACTTT; CDR3aa: CASSPGQGWRSPLHF
d_gene: .; j_gene: TRBJ2-3; v_gene: TRBV11-2; abundance: many; CDR3nt: TGTGCCAGCAGCCCAGGGATTTCGGATACGCAGTATTTT; CDR3aa: CASSPGISDTQYF
d_gene: .; j_gene: TRBJ2-6; v_gene: TRBV27; abundance: .; CDR3nt: TGTGCCAGCACTACCCCCTCTGGGGCCAACGTCCTGGCTTTC; CDR3aa: CASTTPSGANVLAF
d_gene: .; j_gene: TRBJ1-4; v_gene: TRBV6-5; abundance: many; CDR3nt: TGTGCCAGCAGTTATGGGGGTGCAACTAATGAAAAACTGTTTTTT; CDR3aa: CASSYGGATNEKLFF
d_gene: TRBD1; j_gene: TRBJ2-5; v_gene: TRBV6-1; abundance: .; CDR3nt: TGTGCCAGCAGATTGGACAGGGGGCAAGAGACCCAGTACTTC; CDR3aa: CASRLDRGQETQYF
d_gene: .; j_gene: TRBJ1-2; v_gene: TRBV5-1; abundance: many; CDR3nt: TGCGCCAGCAGCTTGGAGGGCAGGGGTGCCCGCTATGGCTACACCTTC; CDR3aa: CASSLEGRGARYGYTF
d_gene: .; j_gene: TRBJ1-3; v_gene: TRBV7-2; abundance: few; CDR3nt: TGTGCCAGCACCTTCCAAGGAAACACCATATATTTT; CDR3aa: CASTFQGNTIYF
d_gene: TRBD2; j_gene: TRBJ2-1; v_gene: TRBV11-1; abundance: many; CDR3nt: TGTGCCAGCAGCCTGGGACTAGCGGGGGGGAGCTCCTACAATGAGCAGTTCTTC; CDR3aa: CASSLGLAGGSSYNEQFF
d_gene: .; j_gene: TRBJ2-1; v_gene: TRBV5-5; abundance: few; CDR3nt: TGTGCCAGCAGCTTAGGAGGTTACAATGAGCAGTTCTTC; CDR3aa: CASSLGGYNEQFF
d_gene: .; j_gene: TRBJ2-3; v_gene: TRBV6-5; abundance: many; CDR3nt: TGTGCCAGCAGCTACGGCCAAACCGGGACCAGCACAGATACGCAGTATTTT; CDR3aa: CASSYGQTGTSTDTQYF
d_gene: .; j_gene: TRBJ2-2; v_gene: TRBV28; abundance: many; CDR3nt: TGTGCCAGCAGTGTCACTTACCCCAACACCGGGGAGCTGTTTTTT; CDR3aa: CASSVTYPNTGELFF
d_gene: .; j_gene: TRBJ2-1; v_gene: TRBV4-2; abundance: .; CDR3nt: TGTGCCAGCAGCCAAGAAAGGCCCAATGAGCAGTTCTTC; CDR3aa: CASSQERPNEQFF
d_gene: .; j_gene: TRBJ1-1; v_gene: TRBV20-1; abundance: many; CDR3nt: TGCAGTGCTAGCGCCGGTCGGGGTAACACTGAAGCTTTCTTT; CDR3aa: CSASAGRGNTEAFF
d_gene: .; j_gene: TRBJ1-1; v_gene: TRBV11-2; abundance: many; CDR3nt: TGTGCCAGCAGCCTATCGAGGAAGGAAGCTTTCTTT; CDR3aa: CASSLSRKEAFF
d_gene: .; j_gene: TRBJ1-1; v_gene: TRBV5-1; abundance: many; CDR3nt: TGCGCCAGCAGCTTGGTCGGAGGGTCTACTGAAGCTTTCTTT; CDR3aa: CASSLVGGSTEAFF
d_gene: TRBD2; j_gene: TRBJ2-1; v_gene: TRBV7-2; abundance: many; CDR3nt: TGTGCCAGCCGCGGGGCGGGGGGGTCGTATGAGCAGTTCTTC; CDR3aa: CASRGAGGSYEQFF
d_gene: .; j_gene: TRBJ2-3; v_gene: TRBV7-2; abundance: many; CDR3nt: TGTGCCAGCAGCTTAGGCACAGGCCTGAGGCAGTATTTT; CDR3aa: CASSLGTGLRQYF
d_gene: .; j_gene: TRBJ2-4; v_gene: TRBV5-4; abundance: .; CDR3nt: TGTGCCAGCAGGGAAGGAAACATTCAGTACTTC; CDR3aa: CASREGNIQYF
d_gene: TRBD2; j_gene: TRBJ2-3; v_gene: TRBV18; abundance: few; CDR3nt: TGTGCCAGCTCACCCTTGAGCGGGGTGTCAGATACGCAGTATTTT; CDR3aa: CASSPLSGVSDTQYF
d_gene: TRBD1; j_gene: TRBJ2-3; v_gene: TRBV7-2; abundance: many; CDR3nt: TGTGCCAGCAGCTTCGGGACAGGGTCCCCAGATACGCAGTATTTT; CDR3aa: CASSFGTGSPDTQYF
d_gene: TRBD1; j_gene: TRBJ2-3; v_gene: TRBV5-4; abundance: .; CDR3nt: TGTGCCAGCAGCCTTGACAGGGGATTTTCGGATACGCAGTATTTT; CDR3aa: CASSLDRGFSDTQYF
d_gene: .; j_gene: TRBJ2-2; v_gene: TRBV29-1; abundance: many; CDR3nt: TGCAGCGTTGAAGCCGCGGGACAAGATGGGCGGGGGAGATATAAGGGGGAGCTGTTTTTT; CDR3aa: CSVEAAGQDGRGRYKGELFF
d_gene: .; j_gene: TRBJ1-5; v_gene: TRBV20-1; abundance: many; CDR3nt: TGCAGTGCTCGGGGGGGTGGAGATCAGCCCCAGCATTTT; CDR3aa: CSARGGGDQPQHF
d_gene: .; j_gene: TRBJ1-2; v_gene: TRBV7-3; abundance: few; CDR3nt: TGTGCCAGCAGCTTAACGGCGGGAGTGGGTGGCTACACCTTC; CDR3aa: CASSLTAGVGGYTF
d_gene: TRBD1; j_gene: TRBJ2-7; v_gene: TRBV20-1; abundance: few; CDR3nt: TGCAGTGCTAGACCCGGGACAGGGTACAACGAGCAGTACTTC; CDR3aa: CSARPGTGYNEQYF